The next 27 T cell receptor beta chains were all read from a single sample in a study of T cell repertoires in cytomegalovirus infection. Each CDR3 protein gets one entry after TCRdb re-called the reads with MiXCR. The top ten hold less than 15% of the sample, which has 250,000 to 400,000 distinct CDR3 sequences, 20% to 25% seen once. These receptors' antigens are unknown. The sample in question was cultured PBMCs, obtained from culture after CMV antigen stimulation. Receptor source: a human donor in good health (CMV status not recorded). Some clones in this sample may be carry-over from other donors' samples.

This clonotype was detected many times. The J gene is TRBJ1-1, the V gene TRBV7-8, with a possible D match to TRBD1 (6 bases). Trimming took off 1 base at V and 1 base at J, with 16 bases between the two ends. Germline V gene sequence: CDR1 SGHVS, CDR2 FQNEAQ. This CDR3 is 17 amino acids long. CDR3 DNA sequence: TGTGCCAGCAGCTTAGGCTTCCCGGGACAACAGAACACTGAAGCTTTCTTT. Residues: CASSLGFPGQQNTEAFF.

The J gene is TRBJ1-1, the V gene TRBV12-3 or TRBV12-4; D not certain. The CDR3 is 13 residues long. Trimming shortened V by 3 bases and J by 1 base, and 6 bases separated the two germline ends. The CDR3 reads CASSLEENTEAFF. For the CDR3, the DNA is TGTGCCAGCAGTTTGGAAGAGAACACTGAAGCTTTCTTT.

The CDR3 sequence is CASSASGPSGNTIYF. Here the CDR3 DNA reads TGTGCCAGCAGTGCGAGCGGACCCTCTGGAAACACCATATATTTT. The chain joins TRBV6-8 to TRBJ1-3; D not resolved. This CDR3 is 15 amino acids long. The V end was cut by 5 bases, the J end by 0 bases, with 11 bases between. CDR1 and CDR2 from the germline V gene are MNHGY and SAAAGT.

The sample holds a few counts of this clonotype. The chain joins TRBV6-2 or TRBV6-3 to TRBJ1-6, with 7 nucleotides matching TRBD1. Germline values: CDR1 MNHEY, CDR2 SVGEGT. The CDR3 contains 17 residues. V lost 7 bases and J lost 0; bases outside the gene matches: 9. Here the CDR3 reads CASTFTTGSSYNSPLHF. CDR3 bases: TGTGCCAGCACCTTTACGACAGGGAGCTCCTATAATTCACCCCTCCACTTT.

In its sample, this clonotype was seen a few times. The rearrangement links TRBV5-1 to TRBJ2-1; 11 bases align to TRBD2. The ends lost 0 bases at V and 7 bases at J; junction bases unmatched: 6. The CDR3 covers 16 residues. The germline CDR1 and CDR2 sequences are SGHRS and YFSETQ. This chain's CDR3 is CASSLVTSGMGNEQFF. The CDR3 nucleotides are TGCGCCAGCAGCTTGGTGACTAGCGGGATGGGGAATGAGCAGTTCTTC.

This sequence joins TRBV27 and TRBJ2-2; D is uncertain. V was pared by 5 bases and J by 2 bases, with 9 bases between. Germline assignment: CDR1 MNHEY and CDR2 SMNVEV (reference sequence). This CDR3 comprises 14 residues. This CDR3 is CASSPQANTGELFF. CDR3 nucleotide sequence: TGTGCCAGCAGTCCCCAGGCCAACACCGGGGAGCTGTTTTTT.

V is TRBV5-6 and J is TRBJ2-5; TRBD2 aligns across 7 bases. V trimming: 4 bases; J trimming: 1 base; junction bases outside the gene matches: 7. CDR3 length equals 15 residues. In germline, CDR1 is SGHDT, CDR2 YYEEEE. The CDR3: CASSPSGRLQETQYF. The CDR3 DNA reads TGTGCCAGCAGCCCGTCCGGGAGGCTCCAAGAGACCCAGTACTTC. The variable domain in full, completed from reference TRBV5-6 and TRBJ2-5, reads DAGVTQSPTHLIKTRGQQVTLRCSPKSGHDTVSWYQQALGQGPQFIFQYYEEEERQRGNFPDRFSGHQFPNYSSELNVNALLLGDSALYLCASSPSGRLQETQYFGPGTRLLVL.

This clonotype was seen at least ten times. This sequence joins TRBV7-2 and TRBJ2-5, with D unresolved. Germline CDR1 is SGHTA and CDR2 is FQGNSA. V gave up 2 bases and J gave up 1 base, with 11 bases separating them. CDR3 length: 15 amino acids. The CDR3 nucleotides read TGTGCCAGCAGCTTAAGCACAGCGCTCCAAGAGACCCAGTACTTC. Its protein is CASSLSTALQETQYF.

This clonotype was counted at least ten times. This chain connects TRBV6-2 or TRBV6-3 to TRBJ2-7, with TRBD1 matching 8 bases. The CDR3 spans 16 residues. Germline trimming cut 6 bases from V and 1 base from J; bases unmatched to any gene: 11. Germline-derived CDR1 and CDR2 are MNHEY and SVGEGT. CDR3: CASSESGTGYSYEQYV. The CDR3 DNA sequence: TGTGCCAGCAGCGAATCCGGGACAGGCTATTCCTACGAGCAGTACGTC.

The CDR3 here is CASSQAGTVSGELFF. CDR3 nucleotide sequence: TGCGCCAGCAGCCAGGCCGGGACAGTGAGCGGGGAGCTGTTTTTT. The genes are TRBV4-1 and TRBJ2-2, with TRBD1 matching 7 bases. The length of the CDR3 is 15 residues. CDR1 is MGHRA and CDR2 is YSYEKL in the germline V gene. V was pared by 3 bases and J by 7 bases, with 8 bases of the junction left unmatched.

This clonotype appeared many times. J is TRBJ2-3 and V is TRBV7-2, with TRBD2 as a possible D gene (6 bases). Germline V lookup: CDR1 SGHTA, CDR2 FQGNSA. Trimming removed 1 base at V and 6 bases at J, with 8 bases between. CDR3 length: 13 amino acids. The CDR3 DNA sequence: TGTGCCAGCAGCTTAGGGGGGAGGGATACGCAGTATTTT. Its protein product is CASSLGGRDTQYF.

In its sample, this clonotype was seen a few times. The chain combines TRBV20-1 with TRBJ2-7, with 8 bases aligning to TRBD1. CDR1 is DFQATT and CDR2 is SNEGSKA in the germline V gene (reference sequence). The junction had 11 bases not matched to a gene; V was cut back by 8 bases and J by 2 bases. The CDR3 covers 14 residues. DNA of the CDR3: TGCAGTTTGACCGGGACAGGCTTAACCTACGAGCAGTACTTC. Its translation is CSLTGTGLTYEQYF.

The table lists this clonotype with a few counts. Lacking the conserved final phenylalanine or tryptophan, this CDR3 likely reflects a read error. The DNA is omitted, as the CDR3 cannot be located on it reliably, and the CDR3 follows TCRdb's listing. The V call is TRBV11-3, the J call TRBJ2-5; the listed D gene, TRBD2, was not tested against the DNA. The CDR3 is made up of 13 amino acids, end residues included. Per the germline V gene, CDR1 is SGHNT and CDR2 is YENEEA. The CDR3 sequence is CASSHYGARTPNV.

The chain links TRBV12-3 or TRBV12-4 to TRBJ1-2; 10 nucleotides line up with TRBD1. J was trimmed by 7 bases and V by 5 bases; bases with no gene match: 4. This CDR3 is 13 amino acids long. CDR3 in DNA: TGTGCCAGCAGTCCCGGGACAGGGGCTGGCTACACCTTC. This sequence encodes CASSPGTGAGYTF.

The table lists this clonotype with a few counts. The CDR3 DNA reads as TGCGCCAGCAGCCAAGACTGGCAGGGTTACGAGCAGTACTTC. It yields the protein CASSQDWQGYEQYF. This sequence joins TRBV4-1 and TRBJ2-7; perhaps TRBD1 as D (5 bases). V gave up 0 bases and J gave up 4 bases, with 10 bases separating them. The CDR3 has 14 residues. Germline values: CDR1 MGHRA, CDR2 YSYEKL.

The chain links TRBV7-9 to TRBJ2-7, with a weak D call TRBD2 (6 bases). Trimming took 5 bases from V and 0 from J, leaving 17 bases between them. This CDR3 is 16 amino acids long. Germline assignment: CDR1 SEHNR and CDR2 FQNEAQ (reference sequence). The CDR3 DNA follows: TGTGCCAGCAGCCCAGGTAGGGCGGGGAGCTCCTACGAGCAGTACGTC. Protein: CASSPGRAGSSYEQYV.

CDR3 nucleotides: TGTGCCAGCAGCCAAGTGACTAGCGGGAAACGAGAGACCCAGTACTTC. Its protein is CASSQVTSGKRETQYF. V and J are TRBV4-2 and TRBJ2-5, with 11 bases that match TRBD2. Trimming removed 1 base from V and 4 bases from J; junction bases left unmatched: 5. The CDR3 has 16 residues. Germline lookup yields CDR1 LGHNA and CDR2 YNFKEQ.

In its sample, this clonotype was seen a few times. The rearrangement links TRBV6-2 or TRBV6-3 to TRBJ1-1; D may be TRBD1 (5 bases). The CDR3 runs 14 residues. Germline V lookup: CDR1 MNHEY, CDR2 SVGEGT. Trimming cost V 4 bases and J 1 base, with 10 bases left between them. For the CDR3, the DNA is TGTGCCAGCAGTTTGACAGCGCGGAACACTGAAGCTTTCTTT. Its protein product is CASSLTARNTEAFF.

This clonotype occurred a few times. The chain has TRBV19 and TRBJ2-7; D might be TRBD2 (5 bases). The CDR3 runs 15 residues. The germline V gene has CDR1 LNHDA and CDR2 SQIVND (reference sequence). V was cut by 11 bases and J by 3 bases, with 23 bases left in between. The CDR3: CAGRRGSASSYEQYF. The CDR3 DNA follows: TGTGCCGGACGACGTGGTTCGGCTAGCAGCTACGAGCAGTACTTC.

This clonotype was detected only a few times. The genes are TRBV7-2 and TRBJ2-5; no definite D call. This CDR3 spans 13 amino acids. In germline, CDR1 is SGHTA, CDR2 FQGNSA. Trimming shortened V by 5 bases and J by 4 bases, and 11 bases separated the two germline ends. CDR3 amino acids: CASSRSAPETQYF. CDR3 nucleotide sequence: TGTGCCAGCAGCCGCTCGGCCCCAGAGACCCAGTACTTC.

The chain carries TRBV4-1 and TRBJ1-1; D unresolved. Germline lookup yields CDR1 MGHRA and CDR2 YSYEKL. V was pared by 1 base and J by 5 bases, with 14 bases between. CDR3 length equals 15 residues. CDR3 DNA: TGCGCCAGCAGCCAAGGAAACAGCGCGGATACTGAAGCTTTCTTT. As protein: CASSQGNSADTEAFF.

Turning to this clonotype: A much larger clone is a single base away; this may be a read error. V usage is TRBV11-3 and J usage is TRBJ2-6; D ambiguous. CDR1 is SGHNT, CDR2 YENEEA, per germline. The length of the CDR3 is 15 residues. V lost 1 base, J lost 2 bases, and 6 bases lay in between. This chain's CDR3 is CASSLGSTGANVLTF. CDR3 sequence (DNA): TGTGCCAGCAGCTTAGGAAGTACTGGGGCCAACGTCCTGACTTTC.

The chain has TRBV6-2 or TRBV6-3 and TRBJ2-5; D is unresolved. Germline CDR1 and CDR2: MNHEY and SVGEGT. The CDR3 loop spans 13 amino acids. Trimming took 7 bases from V and 4 from J, leaving 13 bases between them. The CDR3 here is CASIRSSGETQYF. Here the CDR3 DNA reads TGTGCCAGCATCCGCAGTTCCGGAGAGACCCAGTACTTC.

A few counts support this clonotype. This chain links TRBV6-5 with TRBJ2-2; TRBD2 aligns across 7 bases. The CDR3 length is 14 residues. The germline V gene has CDR1 MNHEY and CDR2 SVGAGI. Trimming cost V 7 bases and J 7 bases; bases outside gene matches: 9. The CDR3, as DNA: TGTGCCAGCACCTGGACATGGGGGGGCGGGGAGCTGTTTTTT. Protein product: CASTWTWGGGELFF.

V usage is TRBV29-1 and J usage is TRBJ2-1, with unresolved D. The V gene's germline CDR1 is SQVTM and CDR2 ANQGSEA. The CDR3 consists of 13 residues. Trimming pared 4 bases from V and 5 bases from J, leaving 12 bases between. The CDR3 DNA reads TGCAGCGTTGGGGCCAAAGTCGACAATGAGCAGTTCTTC. This translates into CSVGAKVDNEQFF.

The chain couples TRBV10-3 to TRBJ1-2, with 10 bases lining up with TRBD1. The germline CDR1 and CDR2 sequences are ENHRY and SYGVKD. CDR3 length: 13 amino acids. V was pared by 8 bases and J by 2 bases, with 2 bases of the junction left unmatched. Here the CDR3 reads CAIQGQGNYGYTF. CDR3 nucleotide sequence: TGTGCCATCCAGGGACAGGGGAACTATGGCTACACCTTC.

The chain combines TRBV6-4 with TRBJ2-7, with D unresolved. V was pared by 6 bases and J by 4 bases, with 13 bases between. CDR3 length: 13 residues. The germline gives CDR1 MRHNA, CDR2 SNTAGT. The CDR3 coding sequence is TGTGCCAGCAGCCAAGCCTATGGTTACGAGCAGTACTTC. It is translated as CASSQAYGYEQYF.